This paragraph reports one TCR beta chain. What it binds is not known. The data are from a study of blood T cells in healthy people across ages. Whole-study results and caveats: Age advanced and TCR beta diversity per million T cells fell, roughly linearly. What prevented conclusive comparison of naive and antigen-experienced cells was that PBMCs were unsorted.

Using a J-beta primer mix together with a sample-barcoded 5' primer, a second PCR was run for roughly 7 to 11 cycles. TCRdb called the 5' RACE reads again in MiXCR, with one record for every CDR3 protein. The sample shows 550,000 to 750,000 distinct CDR3 sequences, around 21% of them seen only once. Germline V gene lookup returns CDR1 PRHDT and CDR2 FYEKMQ (reference sequence). Trimming removed 4 bases at V and 7 bases at J, with 20 bases between. This CDR3 region has 16 residues. The receptor was derived from a man aged 65-85 years in good health. Material for sequencing was blood. V usage is TRBV13 and J usage is TRBJ2-1; D is possibly TRBD2 (6 bases). CDR3 bases: TGTGCCAGCAGCTCCACGACTAGTTCTACTCGGAATGAGCAGTTCTTC. This codes for CASSSTTSSTRNEQFF.